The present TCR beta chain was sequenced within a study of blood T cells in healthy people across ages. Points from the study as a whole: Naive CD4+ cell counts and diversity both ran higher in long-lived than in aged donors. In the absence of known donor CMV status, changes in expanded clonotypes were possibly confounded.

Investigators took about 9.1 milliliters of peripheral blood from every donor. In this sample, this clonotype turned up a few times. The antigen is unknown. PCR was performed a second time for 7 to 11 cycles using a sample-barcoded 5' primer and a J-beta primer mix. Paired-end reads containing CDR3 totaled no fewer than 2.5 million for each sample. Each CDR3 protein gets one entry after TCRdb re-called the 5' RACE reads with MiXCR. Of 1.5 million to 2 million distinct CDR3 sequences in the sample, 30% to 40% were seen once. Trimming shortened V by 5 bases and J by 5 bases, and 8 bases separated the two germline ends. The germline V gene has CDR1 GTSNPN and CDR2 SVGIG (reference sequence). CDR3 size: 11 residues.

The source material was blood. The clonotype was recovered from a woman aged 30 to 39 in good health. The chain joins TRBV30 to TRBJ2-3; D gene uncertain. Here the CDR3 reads CAWARKDTQYF. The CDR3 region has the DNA TGTGCCTGGGCGAGGAAAGATACGCAGTATTTT.